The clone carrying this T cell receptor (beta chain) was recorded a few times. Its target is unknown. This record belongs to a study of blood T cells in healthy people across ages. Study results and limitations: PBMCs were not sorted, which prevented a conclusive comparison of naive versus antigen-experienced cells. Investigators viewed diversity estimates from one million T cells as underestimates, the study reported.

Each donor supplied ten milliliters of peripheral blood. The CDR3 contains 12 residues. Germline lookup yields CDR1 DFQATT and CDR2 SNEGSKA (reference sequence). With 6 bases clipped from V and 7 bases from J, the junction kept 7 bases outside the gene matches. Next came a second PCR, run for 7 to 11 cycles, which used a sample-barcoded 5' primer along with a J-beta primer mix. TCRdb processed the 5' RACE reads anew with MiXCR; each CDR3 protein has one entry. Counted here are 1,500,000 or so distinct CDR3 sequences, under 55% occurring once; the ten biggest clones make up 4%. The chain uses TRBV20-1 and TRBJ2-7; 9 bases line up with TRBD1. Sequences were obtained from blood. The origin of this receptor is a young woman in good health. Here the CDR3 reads CSARTGVREQYF. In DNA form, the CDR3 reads TGCAGTGCGAGGACAGGGGTGAGGGAGCAGTACTTC.